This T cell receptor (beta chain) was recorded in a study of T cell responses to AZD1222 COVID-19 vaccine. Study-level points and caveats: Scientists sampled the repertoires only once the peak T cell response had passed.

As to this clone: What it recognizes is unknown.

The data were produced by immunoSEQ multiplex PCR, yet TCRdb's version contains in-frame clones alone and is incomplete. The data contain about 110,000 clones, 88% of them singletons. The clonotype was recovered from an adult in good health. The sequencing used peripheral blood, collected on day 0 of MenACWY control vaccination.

The CDR3 here is CAISEDRLGEQYF. The DNA for the CDR3 is TGTGCCATCAGTGAGGACAGGCTAGGGGAGCAGTACTTC. This chain connects TRBV10-3 to TRBJ2-7, with D tentatively TRBD1 (6 bases). Per germline, CDR1 ENHRY and CDR2 SYGVKD. The CDR3 contains 13 residues. The ends were cut back, 2 bases at V and 7 bases at J, with 12 bases in the middle.